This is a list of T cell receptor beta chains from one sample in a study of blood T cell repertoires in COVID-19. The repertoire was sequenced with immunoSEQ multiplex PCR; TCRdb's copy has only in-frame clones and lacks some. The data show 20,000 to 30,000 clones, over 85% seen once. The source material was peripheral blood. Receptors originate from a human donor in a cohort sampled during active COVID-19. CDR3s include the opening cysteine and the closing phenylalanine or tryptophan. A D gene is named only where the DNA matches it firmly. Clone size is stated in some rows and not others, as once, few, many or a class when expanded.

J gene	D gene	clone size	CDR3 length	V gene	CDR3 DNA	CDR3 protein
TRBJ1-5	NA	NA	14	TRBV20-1	TGCAGTGCTAGTTCAGGCAGCCAAATCGAGCCCCAGCATTTT	CSASSGSQIEPQHF
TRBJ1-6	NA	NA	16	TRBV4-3	TGCGCCAGCAGCCAAGAAGCTCAGCGGCAGAATTCACCCCTCCACTTT	CASSQEAQRQNSPLHF
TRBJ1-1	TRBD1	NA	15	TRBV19	TGTGCCAGTAGTATCACGGGGACAGGGAACACTGAAGCTTTCTTT	CASSITGTGNTEAFF
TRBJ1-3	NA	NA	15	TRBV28	TGTGCCAGCAGTAGCCCACCAAACTCTGGAAACACCATATATTTT	CASSSPPNSGNTIYF
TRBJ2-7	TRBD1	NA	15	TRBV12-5	TGTGCTAGTGGTTTGGCAGGGGGCCCAGGCTACGAGCAGTACTTC	CASGLAGGPGYEQYF
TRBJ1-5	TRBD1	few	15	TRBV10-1	TGCGCCAGCAGTGAGTGGAGGGGGCGAGGGCAGCCCCAGCATTTT	CASSEWRGRGQPQHF
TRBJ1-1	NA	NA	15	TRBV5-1	TGCGCCAGCAGTTCCTTGGCAGGGTCGGACACTGAAGCTTTCTTT	CASSSLAGSDTEAFF
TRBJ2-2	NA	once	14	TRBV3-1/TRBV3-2	TGTGCCAGCGGAACCTCAGGGCACACCGGGGAGCTGTTTTTT	CASGTSGHTGELFF
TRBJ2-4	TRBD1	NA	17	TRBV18	TGTGCCAGCTCACCACGACAGGGGGCGCAGTCCAAAAACATTCAGTACTTC	CASSPRQGAQSKNIQYF
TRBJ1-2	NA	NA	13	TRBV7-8	TGTGCCAGCAGCTTATTTTCAGGGGATGGCTACACCTTC	CASSLFSGDGYTF
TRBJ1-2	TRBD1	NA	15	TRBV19	TGTGCCAGTAGTATAAGTGTGGGACAGTGGACCGGCTACACCTTC	CASSISVGQWTGYTF
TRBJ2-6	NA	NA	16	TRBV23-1	TGCGCCAGCAGTCAATCGAGGGGGTATGGGGCCAACGTCCTGACTTTC	CASSQSRGYGANVLTF
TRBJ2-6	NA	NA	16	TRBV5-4	TGTGCCAGCCCCACGGACAGTACTTCTGGGGCCAACGTCCTGACTTTC	CASPTDSTSGANVLTF
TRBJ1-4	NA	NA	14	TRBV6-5	TGTGCCAGCAGTTACAAGCAGGGCGGTGAAAAACTGTTTTTT	CASSYKQGGEKLFF
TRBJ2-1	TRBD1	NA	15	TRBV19	TGTGCCAGTAGTAATCCGGGACAGGGGGCCAATGAGCAGTTCTTC	CASSNPGQGANEQFF
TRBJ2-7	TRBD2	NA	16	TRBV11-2	TGTGCCAGCAGCTTAGCGATTAGGCTAGCGGGAGCCGAGCAGTACTTC	CASSLAIRLAGAEQYF
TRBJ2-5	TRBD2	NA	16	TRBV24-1	TGTGCCACCAGTGATCCGGGACTAGCGGGAATCGAGACCCAGTACTTC	CATSDPGLAGIETQYF
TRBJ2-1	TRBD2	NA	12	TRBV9	TGTGCCAGCAGCGCGGGAGGGGGTGAGCAGTTCTTC	CASSAGGGEQFF
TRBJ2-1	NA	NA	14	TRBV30	TGTGCCTGGAGACAGTACCCGAGGGGGAATGAGCAGTTCTTC	CAWRQYPRGNEQFF
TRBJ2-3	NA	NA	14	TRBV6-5	TGTGCCAGCAGTTACTCCCAGGTCACAGATACGCAGTATTTT	CASSYSQVTDTQYF
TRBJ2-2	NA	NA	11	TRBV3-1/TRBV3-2	TGTGCCAGCAGCCAACTTGGGGAGCTGTTTTTT	CASSQLGELFF
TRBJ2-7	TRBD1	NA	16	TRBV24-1	TGTGCCACCAGTGACTCTGGGCGGGACAGGGGTTACGAGCAGTACTTC	CATSDSGRDRGYEQYF
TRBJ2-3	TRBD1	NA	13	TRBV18	TGTGCCAGCTCAGGGACAGGCACAGATACGCAGTATTTT	CASSGTGTDTQYF
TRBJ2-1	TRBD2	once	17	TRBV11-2	TGTGCCAGCAGCTCACCGTGGGGACTAGCGGGCAGTGATGAGCAGTTCTTC	CASSSPWGLAGSDEQFF
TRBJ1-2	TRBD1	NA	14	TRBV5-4	TGTGCCAGCAGTTCTGGACAGGGTATCTATGGCTACACCTTC	CASSSGQGIYGYTF
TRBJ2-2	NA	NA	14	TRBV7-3	TGTGCCAGCACTTCCGGCGGGAACACCGGGGAGCTGTTTTTT	CASTSGGNTGELFF
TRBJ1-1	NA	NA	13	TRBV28	TGTGCCAGCAGAACAGAAATGAACACTGAAGCTTTCTTT	CASRTEMNTEAFF
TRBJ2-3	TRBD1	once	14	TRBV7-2	TGTGCCAGCAGCTCGACAGGGGCAGGAGATACGCAGTATTTT	CASSSTGAGDTQYF
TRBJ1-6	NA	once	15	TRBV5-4	TGTGCCAGCAGGCAAGGAGCCGCGGGCAATTCACCCCTCCACTTT	CASRQGAAGNSPLHF
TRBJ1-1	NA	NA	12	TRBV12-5	TGTGCTACCGGGGACATGAACACTGAAGCTTTCTTT	CATGDMNTEAFF
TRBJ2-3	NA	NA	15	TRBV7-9	TGTGCCAGCAGCTTAATGAGCGACTTCACAGATACGCAGTATTTT	CASSLMSDFTDTQYF
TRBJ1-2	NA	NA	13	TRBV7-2	TGTGCCAGCAGCCCGATGACAGGTTTTGGCTACACCTTC	CASSPMTGFGYTF
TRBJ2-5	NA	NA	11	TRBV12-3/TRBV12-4	TGTGCCAGCAGTTTCGGGGAGACCCAGTACTTC	CASSFGETQYF
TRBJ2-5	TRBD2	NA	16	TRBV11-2	TGTGCCAGCAGCTTAGTTCTAGCGGGAGGTCGAGAGACCCAGTACTTC	CASSLVLAGGRETQYF
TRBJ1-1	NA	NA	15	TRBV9	TGTGCCAGCAGCGGAGAGACAGCAAGAAACACTGAAGCTTTCTTT	CASSGETARNTEAFF
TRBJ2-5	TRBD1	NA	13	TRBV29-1	TGCAGCGTTGCCCGGACAGGGGGCGAGACCCAGTACTTC	CSVARTGGETQYF
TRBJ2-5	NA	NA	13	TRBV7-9	TGTGCCAGCAGCCGGACTGATCAAGAGACCCAGTACTTC	CASSRTDQETQYF
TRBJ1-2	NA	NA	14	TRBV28	TGTGCCAGCACCTCGGGAGGGGCTGGCTATGGCTACACCTTC	CASTSGGAGYGYTF
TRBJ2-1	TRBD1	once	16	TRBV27	TGTGCCAGCAGTCCGTTGACAGGGGTCTCCTACAATGAGCAGTTCTTC	CASSPLTGVSYNEQFF
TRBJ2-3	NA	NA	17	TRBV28	TGTGCCAGCAGTTTATTCCGTGAGGGGGGGCGGGGAGATACGCAGTATTTT	CASSLFREGGRGDTQYF
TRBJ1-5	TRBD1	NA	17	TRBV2	TGTGCCAGCAGTGCCGGACAGGGGCGGTATAGCAATCAGCCCCAGCATTTT	CASSAGQGRYSNQPQHF
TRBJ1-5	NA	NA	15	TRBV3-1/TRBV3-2	TGTGCCAGCAGCTCCGGTACGTATAGCAATCAGCCCCAGCATTTT	CASSSGTYSNQPQHF
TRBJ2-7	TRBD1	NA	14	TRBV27	TGTGCCAGCAGTCATCGGGGACAGGGGGACGAGCAGTACTTC	CASSHRGQGDEQYF
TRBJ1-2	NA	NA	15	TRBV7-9	TGTGCCAGCAGCCCTGTTTCGGGGAAGGCCTATGGCTACACCTTC	CASSPVSGKAYGYTF
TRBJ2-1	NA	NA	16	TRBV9	TGTGCCAGCAGCGTAGAACAAGGGAGTAAATCCAATGAGCAGTTCTTC	CASSVEQGSKSNEQFF
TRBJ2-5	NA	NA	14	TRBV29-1	TGCAGCGTTGCGGCCTCCCGGGGGCAAGAGACCCAGTACTTC	CSVAASRGQETQYF
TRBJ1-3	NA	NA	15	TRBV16	TGTGCCAGCAGCCTTGGACAGTTCTCTGGAAACACCATATATTTT	CASSLGQFSGNTIYF
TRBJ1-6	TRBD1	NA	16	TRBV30	TGTGCCTGGAGTGCAACAGGGGTAGGCGGTAATTCACCCCTCCACTTT	CAWSATGVGGNSPLHF
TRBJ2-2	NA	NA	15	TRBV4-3	TGCGCCAGCAGCCAAGACCGACCGGGGACCGGGGAGCTGTTTTTT	CASSQDRPGTGELFF
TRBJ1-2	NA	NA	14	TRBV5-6	TGTGCCAGCAGCTTGGGGACAGCTAACTATGGCTACACCTTC	CASSLGTANYGYTF